The clone carrying this T cell receptor beta chain showed up just a few times. Its antigen is still unknown. Each CDR3 protein is one row after TCRdb ran MiXCR on the reads. Among fewer than 950,000 distinct CDR3 sequences listed, 30% to 35% were seen once. The sample belongs to a study of T cell repertoires in cytomegalovirus infection. At the level of the study: CMV infection and matching HLA type were both indicated by public TCR beta signatures.

Findings of the study overall: Cumulated frequencies of public TCR beta families served to identify carriers of CMV plus the relevant HLA.

V trimming: 5 bases; J trimming: 8 bases; junction bases outside the gene matches: 13. CDR3 size: 15 residues. Per the germline V gene, CDR1 is SGHVS and CDR2 is FNYEAQ. The sequence was collected from a human donor in good health (CMV status not recorded). Some clones in this sample may be carry-over from other donors' samples. V and J are TRBV7-6 and TRBJ1-2, with 8 bases fitting TRBD1. The sample was cultured CD8+ T cells from PBMCs, taken from culture after CMV antigen stimulation. CDR3 sequence (DNA): TGTGCCAGCAGCCAAACAGGGGGGCTTGGGTCGGGCTACACCTTC. This gives the protein CASSQTGGLGSGYTF.